Presented here are 10 T cell receptor beta chains from one specimen sequenced in a study of blood T cell repertoires in COVID-19. Some clones are missing from TCRdb's copy, which holds only in-frame ones; the method was immunoSEQ multiplex PCR. The sample holds some 250,000 clones, about 89% seen once. What was sequenced was PBMCs or T cells enriched from blood (not recorded which). The receptors come from a human donor in a cohort exposed to, infected with or recovered from COVID-19 (not recorded which). The donor label of this sample is uncertain.

The genes are TRBV7-2 and TRBJ2-3; D may be TRBD2 (6 bases). V was shortened by 4 bases and J by 0 bases, with 14 bases between the two germline ends. CDR3 size: 16 residues. The V gene's germline CDR1 is SGHTA and CDR2 FQGNSA. CDR3 loop: CASSYSGSRSTDTQYF. The CDR3, as DNA: TGTGCCAGCAGCTATAGCGGAAGCCGTAGCACAGATACGCAGTATTTT.

This clone was detected a few times. The chain has TRBV5-1 and TRBJ1-2; D call uncertain. Per germline, CDR1 SGHRS and CDR2 YFSETQ. Trimming took 2 bases from V and 3 from J, leaving 17 bases between them. The CDR3 spans 16 residues. This CDR3 is CASSFGTAHWDYGYTF. The CDR3, as DNA: TGCGCCAGCAGCTTTGGCACAGCACACTGGGACTATGGCTACACCTTC.

V and J are TRBV9 and TRBJ1-3; D is possibly TRBD1 (6 bases). Trimming cost V 0 bases and J 0 bases, with 19 bases left between them. The CDR3 runs to 19 residues. The germline gives CDR1 SGDLS, CDR2 YYNGEE. The CDR3 DNA is TGTGCCAGCAGCGTAGCACCCCCGGGACATGGGAGCTCTGGAAACACCATATATTTT. This encodes CASSVAPPGHGSSGNTIYF.

The V gene is TRBV28, the J gene TRBJ1-3; D uncertain. Trimming removed 5 bases at V and 2 bases at J, with 10 bases between. The germline gives CDR1 MDHEN, CDR2 SYDVKM. This CDR3 has 14 amino acids. The CDR3 DNA is TGTGCCAGCAGTCCCCTCGCAGCTGGAAACACCATATATTTT. Translation: CASSPLAAGNTIYF.

The chain is built from TRBV10-3 and TRBJ1-1; the D gene is possibly TRBD1 (6 bases). The CDR3 is made up of 14 amino acids. Germline lookup yields CDR1 ENHRY and CDR2 SYGVKD. V gave up 6 bases and J gave up 0 bases, with 11 bases separating them. The CDR3 DNA is TGTGCCATCAGGCTACAGGGTCTGAACACTGAAGCTTTCTTT. Residues: CAIRLQGLNTEAFF.

The gene calls are TRBV12-5 and TRBJ1-6; no firm D call. Deletions cut 5 bases from V and 0 bases from J, with 8 bases between. Germline V gene sequence: CDR1 LGHNT, CDR2 FRNRAP. The CDR3 covers 15 residues. CDR3 DNA sequence: TGTGCTAGTGGTCCGGGAGCCTCCTATAATTCACCCCTCCACTTT. Amino acids: CASGPGASYNSPLHF.

The chain links TRBV19 to TRBJ2-6, with 9 bases identical to TRBD1. The CDR3 consists of 18 residues. CDR1 is LNHDA and CDR2 is SQIVND in the germline V gene (reference sequence). The trim removed 9 bases at V and 2 bases at J, leaving 14 bases unmatched. The CDR3 here is CASLSSDRGTAGANVLTF. As DNA, the CDR3 is TGTGCCAGCCTATCGTCGGACAGGGGTACGGCTGGGGCCAACGTCCTGACTTTC.

The V call is TRBV5-4, the J call TRBJ2-2; a possible D gene is TRBD2 (5 bases). This CDR3 has 17 residues. V dropped 0 bases and J dropped 2 bases, with 14 bases sitting between them. Germline CDR1 and CDR2: SGHNT and YYREEE (reference sequence). CDR3 DNA sequence: TGTGCCAGCAGCTTGGGTTCCGGGGTCGGCAACACCGGGGAGCTGTTTTTT. As protein: CASSLGSGVGNTGELFF.

The chain combines TRBV7-6 with TRBJ2-5; D call uncertain. V was clipped by 1 base and J by 2 bases, with 14 bases between them. The CDR3 contains 16 residues. CDR1 is SGHVS, CDR2 FNYEAQ, per germline. CDR3 in DNA: TGTGCCAGCAGCTTAGTGGGCCCTTTCGGACAAGAGACCCAGTACTTC. This sequence encodes CASSLVGPFGQETQYF.

This chain connects TRBV12-5 to TRBJ1-4, with D uncertain. This CDR3 spans 12 amino acids. CDR1 is LGHNT, CDR2 FRNRAP, per germline. V lost 3 bases and J lost 5, with 4 bases in between. The CDR3 nucleotides are TGTGCTAGTGGTTTCTCCAATGAAAAACTGTTTTTT. Translation: CASGFSNEKLFF.